One sample yielded the 3 T cell receptor beta chains listed below, sequenced in a study of Tregs in tolerant kidney transplant recipients. Here immunoSEQ multiplex PCR was the method, and the copy in TCRdb shows in-frame clones only, minus some. The data contain 75,000 to 95,000 clones, more than 80% of them singletons. The sample comprised CD8+ T cells from blood. The receptors shown here come from a human donor in good health.

The chain uses TRBV19 and TRBJ1-1; 9 bases map to TRBD1. Germline CDR1 is LNHDA and CDR2 is SQIVND (reference sequence). This CDR3 contains 15 residues. V shed 5 bases, J shed 4 bases, and the junction held 8 bases outside the gene matches. The CDR3 reads CASSLFGTGITEAFF. DNA for the CDR3: TGTGCCAGTAGTCTCTTCGGGACAGGGATCACTGAAGCTTTCTTT. Variable domain in full (rest from reference TRBV19 and TRBJ1-1): DGGITQSPKYLFRKEGQNVTLSCEQNLNHDAMYWYRQDPGQGLRLIYYSQIVNDFQKGDIAEGYSVSREKKESFPLTVTSAQKNPTAFYLCASSLFGTGITEAFFGQGTRLTVV.

V is TRBV7-9 and J is TRBJ1-1, with D possibly TRBD1 on 6 matching bases. Germline-derived CDR1 and CDR2 are SEHNR and FQNEAQ (reference sequence). Trimming shortened V by 11 bases and J by 7 bases, and 26 bases separated the two germline ends. The CDR3 has 15 residues. CDR3 nucleotide sequence: TGTGCCGTCCGGGACATCTCTACTCATTTATATGAAGCTTTCTTT. Translation gives CAVRDISTHLYEAFF.

This chain connects TRBV7-3 to TRBJ1-1, with D unresolved. CDR1 and CDR2 (germline): SGHTA, FQGTGA. The CDR3 sequence is 13 residues long. V lost 5 bases and J lost 8, with 15 bases in between. The CDR3 DNA follows: TGTGCCAGCAGCGACGGGTCGACCCCCGAAGCTTTCTTT. Translating it yields CASSDGSTPEAFF.